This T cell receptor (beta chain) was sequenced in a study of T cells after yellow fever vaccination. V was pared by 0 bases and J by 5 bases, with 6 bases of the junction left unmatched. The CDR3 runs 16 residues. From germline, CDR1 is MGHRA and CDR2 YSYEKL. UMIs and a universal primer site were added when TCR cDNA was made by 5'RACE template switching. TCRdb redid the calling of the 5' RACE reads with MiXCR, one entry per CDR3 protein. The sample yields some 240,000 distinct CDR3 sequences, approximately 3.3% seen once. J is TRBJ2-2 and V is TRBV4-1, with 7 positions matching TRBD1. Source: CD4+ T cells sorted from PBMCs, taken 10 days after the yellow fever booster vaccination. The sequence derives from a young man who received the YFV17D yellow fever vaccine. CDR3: CASSQDLRGRTGELFF. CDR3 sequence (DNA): TGCGCCAGCAGCCAAGATTTGAGGGGGCGGACCGGGGAGCTGTTTTTT.